Below are 26 T cell receptor beta chains sequenced from a single sample in a study of T cell repertoires in cytomegalovirus infection. Which antigens these TCRs recognize remains unknown. TCRdb reprocessed the reads with MiXCR, giving one entry per CDR3 protein. The data contain approximately 300,000 distinct CDR3 sequences, about 29% of them seen just once; the ten biggest clones take up 20%. Sequenced here: cultured PBMCs, sampled from culture after CMV antigen stimulation. The receptors come from a human donor in good health (CMV status not recorded). Some clones in this sample may be carry-over from other donors' samples.

This clonotype was seen only a few times. J is TRBJ2-2 and V is TRBV15; the D call may be TRBD1 or TRBD2 (5 bases each). The CDR3 consists of 17 residues. Per germline, CDR1 LNHNV and CDR2 YYDKDF (reference sequence). Between the trimmed V and J ends, which lost 1 base and 2 bases, there was a span of 14 bases. CDR3 sequence: CATSRAIGTDNTGELFF. The CDR3 bases are TGTGCCACCAGCAGAGCCATAGGGACGGATAACACCGGGGAGCTGTTTTTT.

This chain links TRBV27 with TRBJ2-3; the D gene is possibly TRBD1 (6 bases). Trimming left V 6 bases short and J 5 bases short, with 15 bases between. This CDR3 has 14 amino acids. Germline V lookup: CDR1 MNHEY, CDR2 SMNVEV (reference sequence). CDR3 bases: TGTGCCAGCAGGACTATGACAGGACTAGATACGCAGTATTTT. Translating it yields CASRTMTGLDTQYF.

CDR3 protein: CSARSRQGATYNSPLHF. The CDR3 nucleotides are TGCAGTGCTAGATCCAGACAGGGGGCAACCTATAATTCACCCCTCCACTTT. The gene calls are TRBV20-1 and TRBJ1-6; 10 bases agree with TRBD1. The CDR3 covers 17 residues. V shed 2 bases, J shed 2 bases, and the junction held 6 bases outside the gene matches. CDR1 is DFQATT and CDR2 is SNEGSKA in the germline V gene (reference sequence).

V and J are TRBV15 and TRBJ1-1; D is undetermined. The CDR3 spans 15 residues. Germline V gene data show CDR1 as LNHNV and CDR2 as YYDKDF (reference sequence). Trimming pared 0 bases from V and 1 base from J, leaving 9 bases between. The CDR3 nucleotides read TGTGCCACCAGCAGAGATCGGGCAGGGAACACTGAAGCTTTCTTT. Protein: CATSRDRAGNTEAFF.

The chain uses TRBV6-5 and TRBJ1-2; D might be TRBD1 (5 bases). CDR1 is MNHEY and CDR2 is SVGAGI in the germline V gene. The length of the CDR3 is 13 residues. The V and J ends lost 2 bases and 10 bases respectively, with 14 bases between them. The CDR3 nucleotides read TGTGCCAGCAGTTACGAATCTGGGGGGGACTACACCTTC. This translates into CASSYESGGDYTF.

The rearrangement uses TRBV7-2 and TRBJ2-7; D is unclear. This CDR3 has 13 residues. Germline CDR1 and CDR2: SGHTA and FQGNSA. V was pared by 6 bases and J by 3 bases, with 12 bases between. CDR3 amino acids: CASSLISIYEQYF. The CDR3 nucleotides read TGTGCCAGCAGTCTCATAAGCATCTACGAGCAGTACTTC.

This clonotype showed up just a few times. This chain connects TRBV7-6 to TRBJ2-5; D is ambiguous. Germline V gene lookup returns CDR1 SGHVS and CDR2 FNYEAQ. V lost 5 bases to trimming and J lost 0 bases, with 13 bases between them. The CDR3 consists of 15 residues. The CDR3 protein is CASSPVGSYQETQYF. For the CDR3, the DNA is TGTGCCAGCAGCCCTGTAGGAAGCTACCAAGAGACCCAGTACTTC.

The chain has TRBV7-2 and TRBJ1-1; D gene unclear. The CDR3 spans 19 residues. Germline assignment: CDR1 SGHTA and CDR2 FQGNSA. Trimming pared 0 bases from V and 4 bases from J, leaving 24 bases between. DNA for the CDR3: TGTGCCAGCAGCTTAGCGTCGAAGCCGGGTCTCCCCCCGGGCACTGAAGCTTTCTTT. The encoded protein is CASSLASKPGLPPGTEAFF. The variable domain in full, completed from reference TRBV7-2 and TRBJ1-1, reads GAGVSQSPSNKVTEKGKDVELRCDPISGHTALYWYRQSLGQGLEFLIYFQGNSAPDKSGLPSDRFSAERTGGSVSTLTIQRTQQEDSAVYLCASSLASKPGLPPGTEAFFGQGTRLTVV.

This clonotype was observed a handful of times. The V and J genes are TRBV7-3 and TRBJ2-2; TRBD2 agrees at 12 bases. Germline V gene data show CDR1 as SGHTA and CDR2 as FQGTGA. The V and J ends lost 4 bases and 0 bases, in that order; junction bases with no gene match: 9. The length of the CDR3 is 19 residues. The CDR3 region has the DNA TGTGCCAGCAGCTCTCGGACTAGCGGGGAACCCGCGAACACCGGGGAGCTGTTTTTT. It is translated as CASSSRTSGEPANTGELFF.

As regards this clonotype: The conserved final phenylalanine or tryptophan is absent from the CDR3, which likely points to a read error. V and J are TRBV6-4 and TRBJ2-1, with 12 bases that match TRBD2. The germline gives CDR1 MRHNA, CDR2 SNTAGT. CDR3 length equals 17 residues. Trimming took 5 bases from V and 5 from J; bases not matched to a gene: 10. The DNA of the CDR3 is TGTGCCAGCAGTTCCGGCGGTCTAGCGGGGGGGGACAATGAGCAGTTCATC. This translates into CASSSGGLAGGDNEQFI.

This chain connects TRBV20-1 to TRBJ2-3; D unclear. CDR3 length: 14 residues. V lost 0 bases and J lost 5, with 12 bases in between. CDR1 and CDR2 (germline): DFQATT, SNEGSKA (reference sequence). CDR3 in DNA: TGCAGTGCTAGAGATGGGAAGCTACAAGATACGCAGTATTTT. Amino acids: CSARDGKLQDTQYF.

The chain employs TRBV20-1 and TRBJ1-5, with a possible D match to TRBD1 (6 bases). V was pared by 5 bases and J by 0 bases, with 14 bases between. This CDR3 region has 15 residues. Per germline, CDR1 DFQATT and CDR2 SNEGSKA (reference sequence). Here the CDR3 DNA reads TGCAGTGCTTTACCCGGGACATATAGCAATCAGCCCCAGCATTTT. Translating it yields CSALPGTYSNQPQHF.

This clonotype was observed a few times. The V and J genes are TRBV19 and TRBJ2-1; D possibly matches TRBD1 or TRBD2 (5 bases each). This CDR3 is built from 14 residues. The V end lost 5 bases, the J end lost 3 bases, and 11 bases lay between the germline ends. Germline CDR1 reads LNHDA; CDR2 reads SQIVND (reference sequence). This CDR3 is CASSPWDGYNEQFF. The CDR3 nucleotides read TGTGCCAGTAGTCCTTGGGACGGCTACAATGAGCAGTTCTTC.

This clonotype has only a few counts. The rearrangement joins TRBV7-8 to TRBJ2-7; D may match TRBD1 or TRBD2 (6 bases each). Per germline, CDR1 SGHVS and CDR2 FQNEAQ. V lost 3 bases and J 3 bases, leaving 18 bases between the germline ends. The CDR3 loop spans 16 amino acids. The CDR3 region is CASSFNTGAIDYEQYF. Written as DNA, the CDR3 is TGTGCCAGCAGCTTCAACACGGGGGCGATCGACTACGAGCAGTACTTC. Full variable domain (outside the CDR3, taken from reference TRBV7-8 and TRBJ2-7): GAGVSQSPRYKVAKRGQDVALRCDPISGHVSLFWYQQALGQGPEFLTYFQNEAQLDKSGLPSDRFFAERPEGSVSTLKIQRTQQEDSAVYLCASSFNTGAIDYEQYFGPGTRLTVT.

This chain uses TRBV24-1 with TRBJ2-1; 9 bases match TRBD1. The germline gives CDR1 KGHDR, CDR2 SFDVKD. The CDR3 is 16 residues long. Germline trimming cut 3 bases from V and 9 bases from J; bases unmatched to any gene: 11. The CDR3 spells CATSDPDRGNDGEQFF. The CDR3 DNA follows: TGTGCCACCAGTGATCCCGACAGGGGGAACGACGGTGAGCAGTTCTTC.

This clonotype has only a few counts. The chain joins TRBV2 to TRBJ1-5; D gene uncertain. V lost 1 base to trimming and J lost 3 bases, with 4 bases between them. The CDR3 is made up of 13 amino acids. The germline V gene encodes CDR1 SNHLY and CDR2 FYNNEI. The CDR3 loop is CASSEEYNQPQHF. The CDR3 nucleotides are TGTGCCAGCAGTGAAGAATACAATCAGCCCCAGCATTTT.

In nucleotides, the CDR3 is TGTGCCAGCAGTTACGATATCCGCCGTCAGCCCCAGCATTTT. As protein: CASSYDIRRQPQHF. This rearrangement joins TRBV6-6 to TRBJ1-5, with D unclear. Germline CDR1 is MNHNY and CDR2 is SVGAGI (reference sequence). Trimming left V 2 bases short and J 6 bases short, with 11 bases between. The CDR3 sequence is 14 residues long.

This clonotype was observed a single time. The chain carries TRBV19 and TRBJ1-5, with 7 bases that match TRBD1. V shed 5 bases, J shed 6 bases, and the junction held 10 bases outside the gene matches. CDR1 is LNHDA and CDR2 is SQIVND in the germline V gene (reference sequence). The CDR3 consists of 15 residues. The CDR3 region has the DNA TGTGCCAGTAGTTCAACAGGGGTCCGTATTCAGCCCCAGCATTTT. Encoded protein: CASSSTGVRIQPQHF. Variable domain in full (rest from reference TRBV19 and TRBJ1-5): DGGITQSPKYLFRKEGQNVTLSCEQNLNHDAMYWYRQDPGQGLRLIYYSQIVNDFQKGDIAEGYSVSREKKESFPLTVTSAQKNPTAFYLCASSSTGVRIQPQHFGDGTRLSIL.

This clonotype was counted between two and nine times. V gene TRBV5-6 combines with J gene TRBJ2-7, with 7 bases matching TRBD1. Germline trimming cut 5 bases from V and 0 bases from J; bases unmatched to any gene: 11. The CDR3 runs to 16 residues. The germline V gene has CDR1 SGHDT and CDR2 YYEEEE. The CDR3: CASSPFTGQSSYEQYF. The CDR3 DNA follows: TGTGCCAGCAGTCCGTTCACGGGACAGAGCTCCTACGAGCAGTACTTC.

The gene calls are TRBV6-5 and TRBJ1-6; D remains unclear. This CDR3 is built from 15 residues. CDR1 is MNHEY, CDR2 SVGAGI, per germline. V lost 9 bases and J lost 8, with 20 bases in between. In DNA form, the CDR3 reads TGTGCCAGTTCTGTAGGAGGAGATGGTTATTCACCCCTCCACTTT. It translates to CASSVGGDGYSPLHF.

The chain couples TRBV20-1 to TRBJ1-5; TRBD1 agrees at 7 bases. Trimming removed 1 base from V and 0 bases from J; junction bases left unmatched: 18. This CDR3 is built from 20 residues. CDR1 DFQATT and CDR2 SNEGSKA come from the germline V gene (reference sequence). The CDR3 loop reads CSARGPGGGRRRHSNQPQHF. DNA for the CDR3: TGCAGTGCTAGAGGCCCGGGAGGGGGCAGGCGCCGGCATAGCAATCAGCCCCAGCATTTT.

Only a few counts were recorded for this clonotype. This rearrangement joins TRBV19 to TRBJ2-3, with D perhaps TRBD1 or TRBD2 (5 bases each). The length of the CDR3 is 15 residues. Germline-derived CDR1 and CDR2 are LNHDA and SQIVND (reference sequence). Trimming removed 6 bases from V and 0 bases from J, with 13 bases in between. The CDR3 is CASRGAGVSTDTQYF. CDR3 nucleotide sequence: TGTGCCAGTAGAGGGGCGGGCGTTAGCACAGATACGCAGTATTTT.

This clonotype was seen more than once but under ten times. V and J are TRBV7-6 and TRBJ2-3, with 7 bases fitting TRBD2. The V gene's germline CDR1 is SGHVS and CDR2 FNYEAQ. Germline trimming cut 11 bases from V and 1 base from J; bases unmatched to any gene: 6. This CDR3 has 13 amino acids. The CDR3 nucleotides read TGTGCCTCCTTTGGGGGGGGCACAGATACGCAGTATTTT. It specifies CASFGGGTDTQYF.

This clonotype was counted between two and nine times. The J gene is TRBJ1-3, the V gene TRBV7-6; possibly TRBD1 for D (5 bases). Between the trimmed V and J ends, which lost 4 bases and 2 bases, there was a span of 15 bases. The CDR3 runs to 16 residues. The V gene's germline CDR1 is SGHVS and CDR2 FNYEAQ. The CDR3 sequence is CASSSGGWGTGNTIYF. CDR3 sequence (DNA): TGTGCCAGCAGCTCCGGAGGCTGGGGGACTGGAAACACCATATATTTT.

This clonotype was seen more than once but under ten times. The chain employs TRBV6-2 or TRBV6-3 and TRBJ2-2; D is unresolved. Trimming stripped 7 bases from V and 5 bases from J, with 5 bases between. The germline V gene encodes CDR1 MNHEY and CDR2 SVGEGT. The CDR3 spans 11 residues. The CDR3 sequence is CASTKTGELFF. For the CDR3, the DNA is TGTGCCAGCACCAAAACCGGGGAGCTGTTTTTT.

This clonotype was seen a handful of times. The chain joins TRBV15 to TRBJ2-5, with no clear D. Trimming pared 0 bases from V and 5 bases from J, leaving 13 bases between. Germline loops: CDR1 LNHNV, CDR2 YYDKDF (reference sequence). The CDR3 length is 15 residues. CDR3 coding DNA: TGTGCCACCAGCAGAGATCGTATGGATTTGGAGACCCAGTACTTC. Translation gives CATSRDRMDLETQYF.